Listed below are T cell receptor beta chains from one sample, sequenced in a study of T cells after yellow fever vaccination. TCRdb passed the 5' RACE reads through MiXCR, listing each CDR3 protein once. The sample has approximately 580,000 distinct CDR3 sequences, 17% seen once. Sequencing used PBMCs, obtained 5 days after the first yellow fever vaccination. The receptors here all came from a man between 18 and 29 years old who received the YFV17D yellow fever vaccine. The CDR3 runs from the conserved cysteine through the conserved F or W. D genes are given only for firm matches. The size field is filled for only some rows; it gives once, few, many or a size class.

V gene: TRBV5-1
D gene: TRBD1
J gene: TRBJ1-1
clone size: .
CDR3 protein: CASSLTSSGQGVLVNTEAFF
CDR3 DNA: TGCGCCAGCAGCTTGACTTCATCGGGACAGGGGGTTTTGGTGAACACTGAAGCTTTCTTT

V gene: TRBV20-1
D gene: .
J gene: TRBJ2-1
clone size: .
CDR3 protein: CSARAATYNEQFF
CDR3 DNA: TGCAGTGCTAGAGCGGCGACTTACAATGAGCAGTTCTTC

V gene: TRBV29-1
D gene: .
J gene: TRBJ2-5
clone size: many
CDR3 protein: CSVPLGAQYF
CDR3 DNA: TGCAGCGTCCCCCTGGGGGCCCAGTACTTC

V gene: TRBV4-3
D gene: .
J gene: TRBJ2-4
clone size: few
CDR3 protein: CASSPEWGFIQYF
CDR3 DNA: TGCGCCAGCAGCCCCGAATGGGGGTTCATTCAGTACTTC

V gene: TRBV29-1
D gene: .
J gene: TRBJ2-1
clone size: few
CDR3 protein: CSVESRVEQFF
CDR3 DNA: TGCAGCGTTGAAAGCAGGGTTGAGCAGTTCTTC

V gene: TRBV19
D gene: TRBD2
J gene: TRBJ2-2
clone size: once
CDR3 protein: CASSMNPGLAANTGELFF
CDR3 DNA: TGTGCCAGTAGTATGAACCCCGGACTAGCGGCGAACACCGGGGAGCTGTTTTTT

V gene: TRBV5-4
D gene: .
J gene: TRBJ1-1
clone size: .
CDR3 protein: CASSHGTAEAFF
CDR3 DNA: TGTGCCAGCAGCCACGGGACCGCTGAAGCTTTCTTT

V gene: TRBV4-1
D gene: .
J gene: TRBJ1-1
clone size: few
CDR3 protein: CASSQTGYTEAFF
CDR3 DNA: TGCGCCAGCAGCCAAACAGGGTACACTGAAGCTTTCTTT

V gene: TRBV7-2
D gene: .
J gene: TRBJ1-2
clone size: .
CDR3 protein: CASREGGVGGYTF
CDR3 DNA: TGTGCCAGCAGAGAGGGTGGCGTCGGGGGCTACACCTTC

V gene: TRBV20-1
D gene: .
J gene: TRBJ2-3
clone size: many
CDR3 protein: CSAITDTQYF
CDR3 DNA: TGCAGTGCCATCACAGATACGCAGTATTTT

V gene: TRBV28
D gene: .
J gene: TRBJ1-4
clone size: few
CDR3 protein: CASSLSWGPGNEKLFF
CDR3 DNA: TGTGCCAGCAGTTTGTCCTGGGGGCCGGGTAATGAAAAACTGTTTTTT

V gene: TRBV20-1
D gene: TRBD2
J gene: TRBJ2-1
clone size: .
CDR3 protein: CSATRASGRGGRNEQFF
CDR3 DNA: TGCAGTGCCACGAGGGCATCGGGGCGGGGGGGCCGTAATGAGCAGTTCTTC

V gene: TRBV5-1
D gene: .
J gene: TRBJ2-3
clone size: few
CDR3 protein: CASSLVGYGFTDTQYF
CDR3 DNA: TGCGCCAGCAGCTTGGTTGGTTACGGATTCACAGATACGCAGTATTTT

V gene: TRBV11-1
D gene: .
J gene: TRBJ2-2
clone size: few
CDR3 protein: CASSFRHPSRELFF
CDR3 DNA: TGTGCCAGCAGCTTCCGTCACCCCAGCAGGGAGCTGTTTTTT

V gene: TRBV15
D gene: .
J gene: TRBJ2-7
clone size: .
CDR3 protein: CATSRARGGYEQYF
CDR3 DNA: TGTGCCACCAGCAGAGCCAGGGGAGGCTACGAGCAGTACTTC

V gene: TRBV7-3
D gene: .
J gene: TRBJ1-1
clone size: .
CDR3 protein: CASSQSTGSTEAFF
CDR3 DNA: TGTGCCAGCAGCCAATCGACAGGAAGCACTGAAGCTTTCTTT

V gene: TRBV20-1
D gene: TRBD1
J gene: TRBJ1-3
clone size: few
CDR3 protein: CSARTGLGNTIYF
CDR3 DNA: TGCAGTGCTAGGACAGGGCTTGGAAACACCATATATTTT

V gene: TRBV6-6
D gene: TRBD2
J gene: TRBJ2-1
clone size: few
CDR3 protein: CAGRGGANEQFF
CDR3 DNA: TGTGCCGGACGCGGGGGGGCCAATGAGCAGTTCTTC

V gene: TRBV5-6
D gene: .
J gene: TRBJ1-5
clone size: few
CDR3 protein: CASSRATGSGNQPQHF
CDR3 DNA: TGTGCCAGCAGCAGAGCTACAGGATCGGGCAATCAGCCCCAGCATTTT

V gene: TRBV6-5
D gene: .
J gene: TRBJ1-1
clone size: few
CDR3 protein: CASRQDNTEAFF
CDR3 DNA: TGTGCCAGCCGACAGGATAACACTGAAGCTTTCTTT

V gene: TRBV5-1
D gene: .
J gene: TRBJ2-3
clone size: .
CDR3 protein: CASHWGASGTDTQYF
CDR3 DNA: TGCGCCAGCCACTGGGGGGCAAGTGGCACAGATACGCAGTATTTT

V gene: TRBV5-1
D gene: .
J gene: TRBJ2-7
clone size: few
CDR3 protein: CASTPQTGQREQYF
CDR3 DNA: TGCGCCAGCACCCCCCAGACAGGCCAAAGAGAGCAGTACTTC

V gene: TRBV25-1
D gene: .
J gene: TRBJ1-1
clone size: .
CDR3 protein: CASSMRTSNTEAFF
CDR3 DNA: TGTGCCAGCAGTATGAGGACCTCGAACACTGAAGCTTTCTTT

V gene: TRBV4-1
D gene: .
J gene: TRBJ2-3
clone size: few
CDR3 protein: CASSQDSGVGTDTQYF
CDR3 DNA: TGCGCCAGCAGCCAAGACTCGGGGGTAGGCACAGATACGCAGTATTTT

V gene: TRBV29-1
D gene: .
J gene: TRBJ2-1
clone size: .
CDR3 protein: CSVRVNEQFF
CDR3 DNA: TGCAGCGTTCGCGTTAATGAGCAGTTCTTC

V gene: TRBV6-1
D gene: TRBD1
J gene: TRBJ1-2
clone size: .
CDR3 protein: CASSLTGSAGYTF
CDR3 DNA: TGTGCCAGCAGTCTGACAGGGTCGGCTGGCTACACCTTC

V gene: TRBV6-1
D gene: .
J gene: TRBJ2-5
clone size: .
CDR3 protein: CASAVAVPQETQYF
CDR3 DNA: TGTGCCAGCGCGGTGGCGGTGCCCCAAGAGACCCAGTACTTC

V gene: TRBV4-2
D gene: .
J gene: TRBJ2-2
clone size: .
CDR3 protein: CASSQDPAGPYTGELFF
CDR3 DNA: TGTGCCAGCAGCCAAGATCCAGCTGGGCCTTACACCGGGGAGCTGTTTTTT

V gene: TRBV30
D gene: .
J gene: TRBJ2-5
clone size: many
CDR3 protein: CAWSLQGEETQYF
CDR3 DNA: TGTGCCTGGAGTTTACAGGGAGAAGAGACCCAGTACTTC

V gene: TRBV9
D gene: TRBD2
J gene: TRBJ2-2
clone size: few
CDR3 protein: CASSARTGLAGTNTGELFF
CDR3 DNA: TGTGCCAGCAGCGCCAGGACGGGGCTAGCGGGAACGAACACCGGGGAGCTGTTTTTT

V gene: TRBV12-3/TRBV12-4
D gene: .
J gene: TRBJ2-3
clone size: few
CDR3 protein: CASSRNSADTQYF
CDR3 DNA: TGTGCCAGCAGTCGCAACTCAGCAGATACGCAGTATTTT

V gene: TRBV20-1
D gene: .
J gene: TRBJ2-3
clone size: .
CDR3 protein: CCAPGHTDTQYF
CDR3 DNA: TGCTGTGCTCCCGGGCACACAGATACGCAGTATTTT

V gene: TRBV9
D gene: TRBD1
J gene: TRBJ2-1
clone size: .
CDR3 protein: CASSVVKFWDRGSYNEQFF
CDR3 DNA: TGTGCCAGCAGCGTAGTAAAGTTCTGGGACAGGGGTTCCTACAATGAGCAGTTCTTC

V gene: TRBV5-4
D gene: TRBD2
J gene: TRBJ2-3
clone size: few
CDR3 protein: CASSSGLVKNTDTQYF
CDR3 DNA: TGTGCCAGCAGCTCGGGACTAGTGAAAAACACAGATACGCAGTATTTT

V gene: TRBV3-1
D gene: .
J gene: TRBJ2-1
clone size: many
CDR3 protein: CASSLPSSYNEQFF
CDR3 DNA: TGTGCCAGCAGCCTTCCCAGCTCCTACAATGAGCAGTTCTTC

V gene: TRBV12-3/TRBV12-4
D gene: .
J gene: TRBJ1-1
clone size: .
CDR3 protein: CATLKGGNTEAFF
CDR3 DNA: TGTGCCACTCTGAAAGGGGGGAACACTGAAGCTTTCTTT

V gene: TRBV6-2/TRBV6-3
D gene: .
J gene: TRBJ2-3
clone size: few
CDR3 protein: CASSSRRGRTDTQYF
CDR3 DNA: TGTGCCAGCAGTTCCCGACGGGGAAGGACAGATACGCAGTATTTT

V gene: TRBV20-1
D gene: .
J gene: TRBJ1-2
clone size: .
CDR3 protein: CSAYRDGYTF
CDR3 DNA: TGCAGTGCATACCGGGACGGCTACACCTTC

V gene: TRBV6-5
D gene: .
J gene: TRBJ1-6
clone size: few
CDR3 protein: CASRGLGSPLHF
CDR3 DNA: TGTGCCAGCAGGGGGTTAGGGTCACCCCTCCACTTT

V gene: TRBV6-2/TRBV6-3
D gene: TRBD1
J gene: TRBJ1-2
clone size: .
CDR3 protein: CATRTGGNYGYTF
CDR3 DNA: TGTGCCACACGGACAGGGGGGAACTATGGCTACACCTTC

V gene: TRBV5-8
D gene: .
J gene: TRBJ1-5
clone size: few
CDR3 protein: CASSQGLTTSNQPQHF
CDR3 DNA: TGTGCCAGCAGCCAGGGGTTGACGACAAGCAATCAGCCCCAGCATTTT

V gene: TRBV12-3/TRBV12-4
D gene: .
J gene: TRBJ2-5
clone size: few
CDR3 protein: CASSLGTWETQYF
CDR3 DNA: TGTGCCAGCAGTCTCGGGACGTGGGAGACCCAGTACTTC

V gene: TRBV7-9
D gene: .
J gene: TRBJ1-3
clone size: .
CDR3 protein: CASSLSLASSGNTIYF
CDR3 DNA: TGTGCCAGCAGCTTGAGCCTCGCGAGCTCTGGAAACACCATATATTTT

V gene: TRBV5-4
D gene: .
J gene: TRBJ2-3
clone size: .
CDR3 protein: CASSFLGGTRDTQYF
CDR3 DNA: TGTGCCAGCAGCTTTCTCGGCGGGACCAGAGATACGCAGTATTTT

V gene: TRBV7-2
D gene: .
J gene: TRBJ2-2
clone size: few
CDR3 protein: CASSLFSHGELFF
CDR3 DNA: TGTGCCAGCAGCTTATTTAGCCACGGGGAGCTGTTTTTT

V gene: TRBV15
D gene: .
J gene: TRBJ1-5
clone size: .
CDR3 protein: CATSSRGENQPQHF
CDR3 DNA: TGTGCCACCAGCAGTAGGGGGGAAAATCAGCCCCAGCATTTT

V gene: TRBV6-2/TRBV6-3
D gene: .
J gene: TRBJ2-3
clone size: .
CDR3 protein: CASSYWDTGTDTQYF
CDR3 DNA: TGTGCCAGCAGTTACTGGGACACCGGTACAGATACGCAGTATTTT

V gene: TRBV20-1
D gene: .
J gene: TRBJ2-3
clone size: few
CDR3 protein: CSAGIQGITDTQYF
CDR3 DNA: TGCAGTGCTGGAATACAGGGTATCACAGATACGCAGTATTTT